The entry that follows covers one TCR beta chain sequence. Its recognized antigen is unknown. Base qualities are not recorded, but no much larger clone differs from it by a single base. The junction shows trimming of 3 bases on V and 4 bases on J, and the gene matches do not reach 7 bases of it. The cysteine opens and the phenylalanine closes a CDR3 of 15 amino acids. Just CDR3 DNA is preserved here, 45 bases in frame from base 1. The germline V gene provides CDR1 MDHEN and CDR2 SYDVKM. These data are taken from a study of shared clonotypes between healthy human individuals (TCRdb year 2020). The study in broad terms: Three men and a couple of women, aged 18 to 49 years, made up the cohort. Each donor's leukapheresis produced roughly between roughly 0.85 and 10 billion PBMCs. To estimate repertoire size and how much clonotypes are shared between individuals, the study performed deep sequencing of blood TCR repertoires from a handful of healthy adults. Different laboratories and diverse techniques were used to prepare libraries and sequence TCR repertoires, to increase sequencing depth and limit assay-specific biases. For each donor, three plates each were used for CD4 naive and CD4 memory, two plates were used for CD8 naive, and one plate was used for CD8 memory.

Overall study outcomes, separate from this receptor: Across a handful of donors, 4.5% to 6.5% of naive CD4, around 3.3% of naive CD8, under 2.5% of memory CD4, and under 0.45% of memory CD8 clonotypes were shared. Sampling was restricted to blood, and TCR repertoires in tissues likely differ from the TCR repertoires found in blood. Higher generation probabilities were observed for clonotypes shared by all four sorted-subset donors than for non-shared clonotypes. The genetic and exposure-history diversity represented was limited by the small number of donors. Naive subsets generally had larger estimated clonotype richness than memory subsets. Even with the large sequencing depth, rarefaction of the sorted-subset datasets indicated that sequencing was incomplete. Based on pairwise subsampling, the degree of clonotype sharing among donors was expected to be affected by sequencing depth.

TCR CDR3 regions were amplified from genomic DNA by multiplex PCR using the deep immunoSEQ assay. Extracted genomic DNA from each cell subset was distributed evenly across all wells of several immunoSEQ 96-well plates, and each plate was treated as a replicate. Each replicate PCR for sorted subsets received approximately 200 ng genomic DNA, equal to some 32,000 T cell genomes. Purified libraries were measured with a Qubit 3.0 fluorometer, size-checked on a Bioanalyzer 2100, and measured again with the KAPA Library Quantification kit. Every immunoSEQ 96-well plate was sequenced on a dedicated single-read 150-cycle Illumina NextSeq 550 flow cell. For the original study's pipeline: The immunoSEQ output contained only junctional sequences without quality scores, so filtering could not match that applied to full-length reads. To assign V/J genes and CDR3, sequences were annotated using PyIR, a Python wrapper for IgBLAST v1.9, with IMGT germline references. Any read was removed if the V/J assignment was weak (E-value above 1e-6), the CDR3 was missing, or the read contained stop codons, out-of-frame junctions, or ambiguous translated residues. V3J clonotypes were defined as sequences sharing an identical inferred V gene, J gene, and CDR3 amino acid sequence. Percentage overlap between repertoires was computed as shared unique clonotypes divided by the size of the smaller repertoire. Richness of each repertoire was evaluated using RTK rarefaction, the Chao1 estimator, and Recon v2.1 estimates of unobserved clonotypes. Generation probabilities were computed with OLGA for all TCRbeta clonotypes obtained by the gDNA method from several donors. This is the immuneACCESS table as TCRdb keeps it, with only in-frame sequences that have V and J called. A part of the clones is gone; compared with another copy, unresolved V genes explain less than half, and the rest is unexplained. The DNA gave D and trimming, while V, J and clone size come from that table. The sample records some 1 million clones, more than 65% of which are singletons. The ten biggest clones cover around 1.5% of the sample.

Healthy HIV-negative adults with no recently reported acute infections or vaccinations were included as donors. Every donor was a Caucasian adult living in Nashville, Tennessee, USA. Magnetic negative selection was used to enrich CD4+ T cells, after which naive cells were positively selected on CD45RA and the negative fraction became the memory subset. After blood collection by leukapheresis, PBMCs were isolated using Ficoll-Histopaque density gradient centrifugation and then cryopreserved in the vapor phase of liquid nitrogen. Purity and quantity of every magnetically sorted T cell population were checked by analytical flow cytometry. Each sorted fraction had its genomic DNA isolated and then quantified by UV absorbance on a Nanodrop 2000c.

Sequences were obtained from memory CD4+ T cells sorted from blood. The meaning of the sample's cell subset or site label: CD45RA-negative fraction. This sequence was found in a man between 18 and 29 years old in good health. Recombination joined TRBV28 with TRBJ1-1; TRBD1 matches 8 bases in the middle. The DNA is TGTGCCAGCAGTTTCCCTAGACAGGGGATCACTGAAGCTTTCTTT. Its amino acids are CASSFPRQGITEAFF.